This entry lists 24 T cell receptor beta chains sequenced from one sample in a study of T-cell memory formation after mild COVID-19. TCRdb processed the 5' RACE reads anew with MiXCR; each CDR3 protein has one entry. Of tens of thousands of distinct CDR3 sequences in the sample, more than 10% were seen once. Sequencing input: PBMCs or a T cell subset sorted from them (not recorded which). The receptor source for this set is a man between 18 and 35 years old who had mild COVID-19 (a few samples of this study predate the infection). Cell type and time point are not known.

This clonotype has at least ten counts. The rearrangement links TRBV6-2 or TRBV6-3 to TRBJ2-3; 10 positions match TRBD1. This CDR3 is 14 amino acids long. V was clipped by 10 bases and J by 3 bases; unmatched bases: 7. The V gene's germline CDR1 is MNHEY and CDR2 SVGEGT. The CDR3 reads CATTTGGMTDTQYF. DNA of the CDR3: TGTGCCACCACGACAGGGGGCATGACAGATACGCAGTATTTT.

This clonotype was detected a few times. The CDR3 DNA reads as TGTGCCAGCAGTTTACTTTCCGAGCGGGGGATGTACAATGAGCAGTTCTTC. Amino acids: CASSLLSERGMYNEQFF. The rearrangement joins TRBV28 to TRBJ2-1, with 8 bases that match TRBD2. CDR1 MDHEN and CDR2 SYDVKM come from the germline V gene. The trim removed 2 bases at V and 4 bases at J, leaving 10 bases unmatched. The CDR3 extends over 17 amino acids.

This chain uses TRBV9 with TRBJ1-2, with D possibly matching TRBD1 (6 bases). The CDR3 totals 13 residues. Trimming removed 7 bases at V and 4 bases at J, with 14 bases between. CDR1 and CDR2 from the germline V gene are SGDLS and YYNGEE. The CDR3 DNA reads TGTGCCAGCTCCCCGACAGGTTCCTATGGCTACACCTTC. Translated: CASSPTGSYGYTF.

The chain links TRBV12-3 or TRBV12-4 to TRBJ2-1, with 14 positions matching TRBD2. Germline trimming cut 5 bases from V and 6 bases from J; bases unmatched to any gene: 6. This CDR3 is 16 amino acids long. CDR3 coding DNA: TGTGCCAGCAGTCTGACGACTAGCGGGGGGGCCAATGAGCAGTTCTTC. Translated: CASSLTTSGGANEQFF.

The sample holds a few counts of this clonotype. The V gene is TRBV7-6, the J gene TRBJ1-2; 7 bases fit TRBD1. This CDR3 region has 13 residues. Germline V gene lookup returns CDR1 SGHVS and CDR2 FNYEAQ. J gave up 3 bases and V 5 bases, and 3 bases lay outside the gene matches. In DNA, the CDR3 is TGTGCCAGCAGCCATACAGGGGACTATGGCTACACCTTC. Translated, it gives CASSHTGDYGYTF.

The J gene is TRBJ2-5, the V gene TRBV7-9; D not certain. Deletions cut 0 bases from V and 5 bases from J, with 7 bases between. The CDR3 extends over 13 amino acids. CDR1 and CDR2 from the germline V gene are SEHNR and FQNEAQ (reference sequence). The CDR3 DNA is TGTGCCAGCAGCTTAGCGGACGGGGAGACCCAGTACTTC. It encodes CASSLADGETQYF. The full variable domain, completed using reference TRBV7-9 and TRBJ2-5, is DTGVSQNPRHKITKRGQNVTFRCDPISEHNRLYWYRQTLGQGPEFLTYFQNEAQLEKSRLLSDRFSAERPKGSFSTLEIQRTEQGDSAMYLCASSLADGETQYFGPGTRLLVL.

The rearrangement links TRBV11-2 to TRBJ2-1; D gene uncertain. Trimming took off 1 base at V and 10 bases at J, with 5 bases between the two ends. CDR1 is SGHAT, CDR2 FQNNGV, per germline. CDR3 length: 11 amino acids. The CDR3 protein is CASSLAWEQFF. The CDR3 DNA reads as TGTGCCAGCAGCTTAGCCTGGGAGCAGTTCTTC. The entire variable domain, with the rest obtained from reference TRBV11-2 and TRBJ2-1, is as follows: EAGVAQSPRYKIIEKRQSVAFWCNPISGHATLYWYQQILGQGPKLLIQFQNNGVVDDSQLPKDRFSAERLKGVDSTLKIQPAKLEDSAVYLCASSLAWEQFFGPGTRLTVL.

The V and J genes are TRBV27 and TRBJ2-7, with TRBD2 matching 9 bases. Trimming removed 5 bases from V and 5 bases from J; junction bases left unmatched: 10. The CDR3 loop spans 15 amino acids. Germline-derived CDR1 and CDR2 are MNHEY and SMNVEV (reference sequence). CDR3 bases: TGTGCCAGCAGTCCACCGGGACTAGCTATAAACGAGCAGTACTTC. Its translation is CASSPPGLAINEQYF.

This clonotype was detected only a few times. This chain links TRBV24-1 with TRBJ2-1; D gene unclear. From germline, CDR1 is KGHDR and CDR2 SFDVKD. V was shortened by 2 bases and J by 6 bases, with 7 bases between the two germline ends. This CDR3 comprises 13 residues. This CDR3 reads CATSDWLANEQFF. The CDR3 coding sequence is TGTGCCACCAGTGATTGGCTTGCCAATGAGCAGTTCTTC.

This clonotype came up a few times. The V call is TRBV14, the J call TRBJ1-1; tentatively, D is TRBD1 (5 bases). Trimming took off 0 bases at V and 3 bases at J, with 8 bases between the two ends. The CDR3 loop spans 14 amino acids. Germline V gene data show CDR1 as SGHDN and CDR2 as FVKESK. CDR3 in amino acids: CASSQEIGDTEAFF. For the CDR3, the DNA is TGTGCCAGCAGCCAAGAAATAGGGGACACTGAAGCTTTCTTT.

DNA of the CDR3: TGCAGTGCTAGAGAAGACCGACAGGGGAAGATAAGCGGGGAGCTGTTTTTT. Protein: CSAREDRQGKISGELFF. V is TRBV20-1 and J is TRBJ2-2, with 8 bases aligning to TRBD1. This CDR3 has 17 residues. With V trimmed by 0 bases and J by 7 bases, 13 bases remained unmatched. Germline CDR1 DFQATT, CDR2 SNEGSKA (reference sequence).

This clonotype was detected ten times or more. This rearrangement joins TRBV12-3 or TRBV12-4 to TRBJ2-7; possible D gene TRBD2, 6 bases. The CDR3 is 12 amino acids. The germline V and J ends were trimmed by 8 bases and 0 bases, with 8 bases remaining between them. CDR3 DNA sequence: TGTGCCAGCGCGGGGCCCTCCTACGAGCAGTACTTC. Translating it yields CASAGPSYEQYF.

CDR3 sequence: CASRAGTTSGETQYF. For the CDR3, the DNA is TGTGCCAGCAGAGCGGGGACCACCAGCGGAGAGACCCAGTACTTC. The chain has TRBV7-2 and TRBJ2-5, with 7 positions matching TRBD2. Germline V gene lookup returns CDR1 SGHTA and CDR2 FQGNSA. Trimming at V came to 6 bases and at J to 4 bases, leaving 11 bases not matched to a gene. The CDR3 has 15 residues.

This clonotype was recorded a few times. The gene calls are TRBV6-2 or TRBV6-3 and TRBJ2-7; D remains ambiguous. The ends were cut back, 2 bases at V and 12 bases at J, with 11 bases in the middle. This CDR3 is built from 11 residues. Germline values: CDR1 MNHEY, CDR2 SVGEGT. CDR3 protein: CASSYLLTPYV. CDR3 sequence (DNA): TGTGCCAGCAGTTACCTCCTGACACCGTACGTC.

The rearrangement links TRBV20-1 to TRBJ1-2; D gene ambiguous. Germline V gene data show CDR1 as DFQATT and CDR2 as SNEGSKA (reference sequence). The CDR3 is made up of 13 amino acids. V lost 0 bases and J 4 bases, leaving 9 bases between the germline ends. The CDR3 nucleotides are TGCAGTGCTAGAGAGGTGCAACTCTATGGCTACACCTTC. Translated: CSAREVQLYGYTF.

This clonotype occurred many times. This chain uses TRBV5-1 with TRBJ1-1; no clear D gene. The V end lost 5 bases, the J end lost 0 bases, and 26 bases lay between the germline ends. This CDR3 is built from 19 residues. Per the germline V gene, CDR1 is SGHRS and CDR2 is YFSETQ. CDR3 loop: CASRRLSGGIRKVNTEAFF. The CDR3 DNA is TGCGCCAGCAGGCGTCTCTCAGGCGGCATCAGAAAGGTGAACACTGAAGCTTTCTTT. The entire variable domain, with the rest obtained from reference TRBV5-1 and TRBJ1-1, is as follows: KAGVTQTPRYLIKTRGQQVTLSCSPISGHRSVSWYQQTPGQGLQFLFEYFSETQRNKGNFPGRFSGRQFSNSRSEMNVSTLELGDSALYLCASRRLSGGIRKVNTEAFFGQGTRLTVV.

In this sample, this clonotype turned up a few times. The chain combines TRBV7-9 with TRBJ1-6; 7 nucleotides agree with TRBD1. The CDR3 is 16 amino acids. The germline CDR1 and CDR2 sequences are SEHNR and FQNEAQ (reference sequence). The V gene end was trimmed by 5 bases and the J gene end by 10 bases; junction bases not matched to a gene: 14. The CDR3 sequence: CASSEGATGLGSPLHF. Written as DNA, the CDR3 is TGTGCCAGCAGCGAAGGGGCGACAGGGCTTGGGTCACCCCTCCACTTT.

The chain employs TRBV7-2 and TRBJ2-1, with D tentatively TRBD2 (5 bases). The CDR3 extends over 13 amino acids. In germline, CDR1 is SGHTA, CDR2 FQGNSA. The V gene lost 3 bases and the J gene lost 4 bases, with 7 bases spanning the gap. CDR3 amino acids: CASSFAGYNEQFF. CDR3 coding DNA: TGTGCCAGCAGCTTTGCGGGTTACAATGAGCAGTTCTTC.

The rearrangement uses TRBV6-5 and TRBJ2-7, with 9 bases fitting TRBD1. CDR3 length equals 14 residues. Germline CDR1 reads MNHEY; CDR2 reads SVGAGI. V lost 4 bases to trimming and J lost 5 bases; unmatched junction nucleotides: 6. The CDR3 nucleotides are TGTGCCAGCAGTTGGGACAGGGAGGCCGACGAGCAGTACTTC. As protein: CASSWDREADEQYF.

The table lists this clonotype with many counts. Here the CDR3 reads CASSLGDRGSYEQYF. CDR3 in DNA: TGCGCCAGCAGCCTAGGGGACCGCGGCTCCTACGAGCAGTACTTC. The V and J genes are TRBV4-3 and TRBJ2-7; D tentatively reads TRBD1 or TRBD2 (5 bases each). The CDR3 contains 15 residues. From germline, CDR1 is LGHNA and CDR2 YSLEER. V lost 4 bases and J 0 bases, leaving 13 bases between the germline ends.

This clonotype was observed a handful of times. The chain joins TRBV7-9 to TRBJ2-7, with 9 bases identical to TRBD1. V lost 5 bases, J lost 5 bases, and 7 bases stayed unmatched. The CDR3 loop spans 14 amino acids. CDR1 is SEHNR and CDR2 is FQNEAQ in the germline V gene (reference sequence). The CDR3 loop is CASSNRQGGHEQYV. The CDR3 DNA reads as TGTGCCAGCAGCAATAGACAGGGGGGTCACGAGCAGTACGTC.

In its sample, this clonotype was seen a few times. The rearrangement uses TRBV7-6 and TRBJ2-2; 11 positions agree with TRBD1. Germline loops: CDR1 SGHVS, CDR2 FNYEAQ. The CDR3 is 16 residues long. V gave up 1 base and J gave up 5 bases; unmatched junction bases: 3. The CDR3 nucleotides are TGTGCCAGCAGCTTAGAGGGACAGGGGGATACCGGGGAGCTGTTTTTT. This gives the protein CASSLEGQGDTGELFF.

The chain joins TRBV7-3 to TRBJ2-5; D might be TRBD1 (6 bases). Germline V lookup: CDR1 SGHTA, CDR2 FQGTGA. The CDR3 is made up of 15 amino acids. The V end was cut by 5 bases, the J end by 4 bases, with 17 bases between. CDR3 loop: CASSEQGLSGETQYF. CDR3 nucleotides: TGTGCCAGCAGCGAACAGGGTTTATCGGGAGAGACCCAGTACTTC.

Ten or more counts support this clonotype. The chain combines TRBV4-2 with TRBJ2-1; the D gene could be TRBD1 or TRBD2 (6 bases each). V lost 4 bases and J 6 bases, leaving 16 bases between the germline ends. This CDR3 has 15 amino acids. Germline loops: CDR1 LGHNA, CDR2 YNFKEQ. CDR3 bases: TGTGCCAGCAGCCGCGAAGCAGGAGGGGGCAATGAGCAGTTCTTC. Translated, it gives CASSREAGGGNEQFF.